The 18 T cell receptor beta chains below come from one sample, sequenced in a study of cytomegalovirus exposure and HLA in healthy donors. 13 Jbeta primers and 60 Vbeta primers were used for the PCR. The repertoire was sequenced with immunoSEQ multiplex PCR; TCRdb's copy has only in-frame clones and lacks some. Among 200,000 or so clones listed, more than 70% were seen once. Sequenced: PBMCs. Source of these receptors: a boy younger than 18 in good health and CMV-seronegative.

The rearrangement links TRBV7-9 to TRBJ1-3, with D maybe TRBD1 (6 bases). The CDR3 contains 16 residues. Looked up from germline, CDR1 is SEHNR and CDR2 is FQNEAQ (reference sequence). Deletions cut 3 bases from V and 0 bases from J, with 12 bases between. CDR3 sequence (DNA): TGTGCCAGCAGCTTTACAGGGTCCTCCTCTGGAAACACCATATATTTT. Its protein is CASSFTGSSSGNTIYF.

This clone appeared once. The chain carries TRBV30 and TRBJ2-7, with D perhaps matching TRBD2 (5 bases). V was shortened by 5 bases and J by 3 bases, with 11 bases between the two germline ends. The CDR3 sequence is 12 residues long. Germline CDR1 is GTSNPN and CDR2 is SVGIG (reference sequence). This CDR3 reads CAWGLGVYEQYF. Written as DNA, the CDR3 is TGTGCCTGGGGACTGGGCGTCTACGAGCAGTACTTC.

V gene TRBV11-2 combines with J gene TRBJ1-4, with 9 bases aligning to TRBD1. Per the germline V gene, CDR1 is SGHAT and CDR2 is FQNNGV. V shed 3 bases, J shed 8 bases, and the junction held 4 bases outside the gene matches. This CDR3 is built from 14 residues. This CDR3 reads CASSFRGTGEKLFF. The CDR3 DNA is TGTGCCAGCAGCTTTAGGGGGACAGGGGAAAAACTGTTTTTT.

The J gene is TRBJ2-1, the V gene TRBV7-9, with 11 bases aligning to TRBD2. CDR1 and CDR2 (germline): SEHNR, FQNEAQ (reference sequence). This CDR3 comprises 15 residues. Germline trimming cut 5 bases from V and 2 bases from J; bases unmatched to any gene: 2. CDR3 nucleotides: TGTGCCAGCAGCGAGGGACTAGCGGCCTACAATGAGCAGTTCTTC. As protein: CASSEGLAAYNEQFF.

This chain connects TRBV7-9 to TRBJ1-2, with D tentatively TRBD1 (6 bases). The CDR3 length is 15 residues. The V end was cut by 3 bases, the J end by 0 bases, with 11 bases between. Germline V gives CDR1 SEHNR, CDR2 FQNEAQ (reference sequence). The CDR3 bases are TGTGCCAGCAGCTTGGGGACAAGCGCTAACTATGGCTACACCTTC. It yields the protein CASSLGTSANYGYTF.

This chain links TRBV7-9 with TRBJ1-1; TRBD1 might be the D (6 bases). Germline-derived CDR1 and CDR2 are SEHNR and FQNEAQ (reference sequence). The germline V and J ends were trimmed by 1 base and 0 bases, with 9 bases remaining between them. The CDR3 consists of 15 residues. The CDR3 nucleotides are TGTGCCAGCAGCTTAGTTACAGGGATGAACACTGAAGCTTTCTTT. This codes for CASSLVTGMNTEAFF.

CDR3 in DNA: TGTGCCAGCAGCTTAGTCCGGGGGACGAACTATGGCTACACCTTC. Translating it yields CASSLVRGTNYGYTF. The chain has TRBV7-2 and TRBJ1-2; tentatively, D is TRBD1 (5 bases). Germline lookup yields CDR1 SGHTA and CDR2 FQGNSA. The V gene lost 1 base and the J gene lost 2 bases, with 11 bases spanning the gap. This CDR3 spans 15 amino acids. The whole variable domain, filled in from reference TRBV7-2 and TRBJ1-2, reads GAGVSQSPSNKVTEKGKDVELRCDPISGHTALYWYRQSLGQGLEFLIYFQGNSAPDKSGLPSDRFSAERTGGSVSTLTIQRTQQEDSAVYLCASSLVRGTNYGYTFGSGTRLTVV.

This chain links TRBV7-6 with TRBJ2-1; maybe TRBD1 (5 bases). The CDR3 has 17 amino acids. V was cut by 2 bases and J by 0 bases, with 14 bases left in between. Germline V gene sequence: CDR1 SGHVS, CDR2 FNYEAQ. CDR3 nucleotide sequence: TGTGCCAGCAGCTTACTGTCGAGGACAAGCTCCTACAATGAGCAGTTCTTC. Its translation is CASSLLSRTSSYNEQFF.

CDR3 residues: CATIPGQGETQYF. The CDR3 bases are TGTGCCACCATCCCGGGACAGGGGGAGACCCAGTACTTC. The chain employs TRBV15 and TRBJ2-5, with 10 nucleotides matching TRBD1. The CDR3 is made up of 13 amino acids. Trimming at V came to 7 bases and at J to 5 bases, leaving 4 bases not matched to a gene. Germline V lookup: CDR1 LNHNV, CDR2 YYDKDF (reference sequence).

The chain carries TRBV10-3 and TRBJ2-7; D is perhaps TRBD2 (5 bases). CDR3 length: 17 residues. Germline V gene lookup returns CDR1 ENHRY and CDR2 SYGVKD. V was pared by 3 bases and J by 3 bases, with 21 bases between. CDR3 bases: TGTGCCATCAGTGATCGAGGTAGAGGGAGAGAGGTCTACGAGCAGTACTTC. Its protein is CAISDRGRGREVYEQYF.

The CDR3 reads CASVGNTEAFF. As DNA, the CDR3 is TGTGCCAGTGTCGGGAACACTGAAGCTTTCTTT. This sequence joins TRBV6-5 and TRBJ1-1; D not certain. Germline CDR1 and CDR2: MNHEY and SVGAGI. The CDR3 contains 11 residues. V lost 9 bases, J lost 1 base, and 6 bases lay in between.

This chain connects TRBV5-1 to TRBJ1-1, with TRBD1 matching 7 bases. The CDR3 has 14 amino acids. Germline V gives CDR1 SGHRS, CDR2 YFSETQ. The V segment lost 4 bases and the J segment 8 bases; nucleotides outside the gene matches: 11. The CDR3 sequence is CASSLGQRGLEAFF. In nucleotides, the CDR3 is TGCGCCAGCAGCCTGGGACAGAGGGGGCTGGAAGCTTTCTTT.

For the CDR3, the DNA is TGTGCCAGCAGCGTAGATGGGCATCCTCGCAATGAGCAGTTCTTC. Amino acids: CASSVDGHPRNEQFF. V usage is TRBV9 and J usage is TRBJ2-1; D gene unclear. The germline gives CDR1 SGDLS, CDR2 YYNGEE. Trimming left V 0 bases short and J 6 bases short, with 13 bases between. There are 15 residues in the CDR3.

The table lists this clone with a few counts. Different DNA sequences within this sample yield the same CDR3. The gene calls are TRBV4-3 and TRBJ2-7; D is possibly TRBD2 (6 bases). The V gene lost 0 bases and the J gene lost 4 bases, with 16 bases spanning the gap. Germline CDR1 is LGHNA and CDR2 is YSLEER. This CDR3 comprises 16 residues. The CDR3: CASSQETGTLSYEQYF. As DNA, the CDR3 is TGCGCCAGCAGCCAAGAAACCGGGACTCTCTCTTACGAGCAGTACTTC.

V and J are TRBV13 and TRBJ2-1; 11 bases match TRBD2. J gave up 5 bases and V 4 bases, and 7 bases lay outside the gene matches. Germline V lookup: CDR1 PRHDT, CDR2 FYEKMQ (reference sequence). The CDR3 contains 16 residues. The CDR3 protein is CASSSTGTSGNNEQFF. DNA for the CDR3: TGTGCCAGCAGCTCCACCGGGACTAGCGGAAACAATGAGCAGTTCTTC.

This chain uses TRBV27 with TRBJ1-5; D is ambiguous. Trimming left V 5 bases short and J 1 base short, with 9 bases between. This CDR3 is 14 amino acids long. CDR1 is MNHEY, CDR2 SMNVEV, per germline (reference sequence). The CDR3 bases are TGTGCCAGCAGTGATATGCGCAGCAATCAGCCCCAGCATTTT. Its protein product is CASSDMRSNQPQHF.

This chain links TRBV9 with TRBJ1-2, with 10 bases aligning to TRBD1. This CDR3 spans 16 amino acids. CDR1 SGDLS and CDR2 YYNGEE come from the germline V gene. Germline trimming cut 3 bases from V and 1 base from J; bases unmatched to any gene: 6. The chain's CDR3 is CASSGGTGAFNYGYTF. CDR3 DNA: TGTGCCAGCAGCGGCGGGACAGGGGCTTTTAACTATGGCTACACCTTC.

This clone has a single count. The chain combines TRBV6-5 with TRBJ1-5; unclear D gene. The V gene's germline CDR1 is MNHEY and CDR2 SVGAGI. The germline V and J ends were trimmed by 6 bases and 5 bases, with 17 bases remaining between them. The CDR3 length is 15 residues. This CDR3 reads CASSLRGQTDQPQHF. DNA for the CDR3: TGTGCCAGCAGCTTACGAGGCCAGACCGATCAGCCCCAGCATTTT.